These 9 T cell receptor beta chains share one sample of origin, sequenced in a study of identifying expanded T cells in peripheral blood. Only in-frame clones appear in the TCRdb table, and some are missing; sequencing was by immunoSEQ multiplex PCR. Of approximately 75,000 clones listed, under 90% are singletons. The material sequenced was blood. The receptor set was obtained from a person between 18 and 75 years old in good health.

On this clone itself: This CDR3 is also generated by other DNA sequences in the sample. The chain links TRBV20-1 to TRBJ2-7; D uncertain. Germline V gene lookup returns CDR1 DFQATT and CDR2 SNEGSKA (reference sequence). V was clipped by 3 bases and J by 1 base, with 4 bases between them. CDR3 length: 11 amino acids. CDR3 protein: CSARTSYEQYF. CDR3 nucleotide sequence: TGCAGTGCTAGGACATCCTACGAGCAGTACTTC.

The chain carries TRBV19 and TRBJ1-1, with D uncertain. V dropped 5 bases and J dropped 1 base, with 5 bases sitting between them. The CDR3 runs 12 residues. Per the germline V gene, CDR1 is LNHDA and CDR2 is SQIVND (reference sequence). This CDR3 reads CASSYRNTEAFF. CDR3 DNA: TGTGCCAGTAGTTATCGGAACACTGAAGCTTTCTTT.

The chain couples TRBV9 to TRBJ2-6; the D is unclear. Per the germline V gene, CDR1 is SGDLS and CDR2 is YYNGEE. V lost 4 bases, J lost 6 bases, and 20 bases lay in between. The CDR3 has 17 amino acids. CDR3 amino acids: CASSYHPARPEANVLTF. The CDR3 DNA is TGTGCCAGCAGCTACCACCCGGCCCGCCCAGAGGCCAACGTCCTGACTTTC.

This clone was seen once. The chain links TRBV4-1 to TRBJ2-2; 9 bases are shared with TRBD1. V lost 4 bases to trimming and J lost 2 bases; unmatched junction nucleotides: 2. The CDR3 has 15 amino acids. Germline V lookup: CDR1 MGHRA, CDR2 YSYEKL. The CDR3 spells CASSLGQGNTGELFF. The CDR3 DNA is TGCGCCAGCAGCCTGGGACAGGGAAACACCGGGGAGCTGTTTTTT.

This rearrangement joins TRBV5-1 to TRBJ2-2; D unresolved. Germline V gene lookup returns CDR1 SGHRS and CDR2 YFSETQ. This CDR3 region has 15 residues. Trimming stripped 0 bases from V and 3 bases from J, with 9 bases between. The chain's CDR3 is CASSLDSPHTGELFF. The CDR3 nucleotides read TGCGCCAGCAGCTTGGACAGCCCACACACCGGGGAGCTGTTTTTT.

The chain links TRBV5-4 to TRBJ2-2, with D hard to call. Germline CDR1 reads SGHNT; CDR2 reads YYREEE (reference sequence). V shed 0 bases and J shed 2 bases, with 8 bases lying between them. This CDR3 comprises 15 residues. The CDR3 reads CASSLGRINTGELFF. The DNA of the CDR3 is TGTGCCAGCAGCTTGGGGCGGATCAACACCGGGGAGCTGTTTTTT.

The chain couples TRBV4-3 to TRBJ1-1; no definite D call. Germline-derived CDR1 and CDR2 are LGHNA and YSLEER. V lost 1 base and J 1 base, leaving 4 bases between the germline ends. This CDR3 comprises 13 residues. The CDR3 is CASSQGPNTEAFF. In nucleotides, the CDR3 is TGCGCCAGCAGCCAAGGGCCGAACACTGAAGCTTTCTTT.

V is TRBV4-1 and J is TRBJ1-1; no definite D call. Trimming cost V 1 base and J 5 bases, with 8 bases left between them. The CDR3 contains 13 residues. Germline CDR1 and CDR2: MGHRA and YSYEKL. CDR3 sequence (DNA): TGCGCCAGCAGCCAAGCCACGGGGACTGAAGCTTTCTTT. Translated: CASSQATGTEAFF.

V usage is TRBV10-1 and J usage is TRBJ2-7; maybe TRBD1 (6 bases). V lost 4 bases and J lost 4, with 8 bases in between. Germline CDR1 and CDR2: WNHNN and SYGVQD (reference sequence). The CDR3 covers 12 residues. As DNA, the CDR3 is TGCGCCAGCAGTGGGCAGGGGTACGAGCAGTACTTC. Translated: CASSGQGYEQYF.